This T cell receptor (beta chain) stems from a study of radiotherapy plus CTLA-4 blockade in lung cancer. The method was immunoSEQ multiplex PCR; TCRdb's version includes in-frame clones alone and lacks a portion of them. The repertoire holds about 28,000 clones, with roughly 80% as singletons. Study-level findings and limits: Tumor-origin TCR clones grew in blood after radiotherapy plus ipilimumab.

On this clone itself: What it binds is unknown.

The source material was peripheral blood, sampled from a patient treated with radiotherapy plus ipilimumab. The sequence was obtained from a human donor with non-small cell lung cancer who had stable disease on radiotherapy plus ipilimumab.

CDR3 region: CASTPDRVGDGNTIYF. For the CDR3, the DNA is TGCGCCAGCACCCCGGACAGGGTGGGTGACGGAAACACCATATATTTT. The chain is built from TRBV5-1 and TRBJ1-3; 8 bases are shared with TRBD1. The CDR3 totals 16 residues. Germline values: CDR1 SGHRS, CDR2 YFSETQ. The trim removed 6 bases at V and 4 bases at J, leaving 12 bases unmatched.